Below, 30 T cell receptor beta chains from the same sample are listed, as sequenced in a study of a mutant IDH1 vaccine in newly diagnosed glioma. These TCRs are of unknown antigen specificity. Here immunoSEQ multiplex PCR was the method, and the copy in TCRdb shows in-frame clones only, minus some. The table records about 56,000 clones, roughly 87% of them present only once. Described time point: week 47, end of study. Doses of 300 ug of mutant IDH1 20-mer peptide were given with topical imiquimod. The starting material was PBMCs, obtained from a glioma patient whose treatment included an IDH1 peptide vaccine. These receptors originate from a woman aged 45-60 years with glioma.

The rearrangement joins TRBV4-3 to TRBJ1-2; 7 bases are a match to TRBD1. The CDR3 contains 16 residues. CDR1 is LGHNA, CDR2 YSLEER, per germline. V dropped 4 bases and J dropped 2; count of bases not matched to a gene: 10. CDR3 DNA: TGCGCCAGCAGCCGTCAAGGGGGCCTGTCCAACTATGGCTACACCTTC. It yields the protein CASSRQGGLSNYGYTF.

J is TRBJ1-2 and V is TRBV5-4; D gene uncertain. Trimming removed 6 bases at V and 2 bases at J, with 14 bases between. CDR1 and CDR2 (germline): SGHNT, YYREEE (reference sequence). There are 14 residues in the CDR3. The CDR3 DNA reads TGTGCCAGCACCTACGGGAGGGAAAACTATGGCTACACCTTC. This gives the protein CASTYGRENYGYTF.

J is TRBJ1-1 and V is TRBV5-4; D not resolved. CDR1 is SGHNT and CDR2 is YYREEE in the germline V gene (reference sequence). V shed 5 bases and J shed 4 bases, with 9 bases lying between them. This CDR3 region has 12 residues. The CDR3 protein is CASSLSATEAFF. The CDR3 DNA is TGTGCCAGCAGTCTTTCGGCCACTGAAGCTTTCTTT.

V usage is TRBV11-3 and J usage is TRBJ2-1; D remains ambiguous. CDR1 SGHNT and CDR2 YENEEA come from the germline V gene. V lost 2 bases, J lost 7 bases, and 9 bases lay in between. The CDR3 is made up of 13 amino acids. The CDR3 reads CASSLSPANEQFF. CDR3 bases: TGTGCCAGCAGCTTATCTCCGGCGAATGAGCAGTTCTTC.

J is TRBJ2-7 and V is TRBV14; TRBD2 is a possible D gene (7 bases). The CDR3 is made up of 15 amino acids. Trimming removed 1 base from V and 3 bases from J, with 13 bases in between. The V gene's germline CDR1 is SGHDN and CDR2 FVKESK. CDR3 residues: CASSQAGGYVYEQYF. The CDR3 DNA reads TGTGCCAGCAGCCAAGCGGGGGGCTACGTCTACGAGCAGTACTTC.

J is TRBJ2-3 and V is TRBV2; 9 positions match TRBD2. CDR3 length: 17 residues. The ends lost 10 bases at V and 5 bases at J; junction bases unmatched: 19. Germline V gene data show CDR1 as SNHLY and CDR2 as FYNNEI. The CDR3 DNA sequence: TGTGCCATTACTGGGGGGACTAGCTGGGGAGGGGAAGATACGCAGTATTTT. Translation: CAITGGTSWGGEDTQYF.

The V and J genes are TRBV5-1 and TRBJ2-5; TRBD2 matches at 16 bases. The germline V gene has CDR1 SGHRS and CDR2 YFSETQ. Unmatched junction bases numbered 10, after V lost 4 bases and J lost 4 bases. The CDR3 loop spans 18 amino acids. CDR3: CASSPGLAGGSRLETQYF. The CDR3 region has the DNA TGCGCCAGCAGCCCGGGACTAGCGGGGGGGTCCCGCCTAGAGACCCAGTACTTC.

The chain links TRBV9 to TRBJ1-1, with D unclear. The length of the CDR3 is 13 residues. The germline gives CDR1 SGDLS, CDR2 YYNGEE. Deletions cut 0 bases from V and 3 bases from J, with 6 bases between. CDR3 DNA: TGTGCCAGCAGCGTAGGCGGAGACACTGAAGCTTTCTTT. Its protein product is CASSVGGDTEAFF.

This sequence joins TRBV7-9 and TRBJ1-2; the match to TRBD1 covers 9 bases. The CDR3 length is 13 residues. Germline V CDR1 and CDR2: SEHNR, FQNEAQ (reference sequence). The trim removed 5 bases at V and 4 bases at J, leaving 2 bases unmatched. CDR3 DNA: TGTGCCAGCAGCCTGGGACAGGGCTATGGCTACACCTTC. Protein sequence: CASSLGQGYGYTF. Based on the CDR3 plus reference TRBV7-9 and TRBJ1-2, the full variable domain is DTGVSQNPRHKITKRGQNVTFRCDPISEHNRLYWYRQTLGQGPEFLTYFQNEAQLEKSRLLSDRFSAERPKGSFSTLEIQRTEQGDSAMYLCASSLGQGYGYTFGSGTRLTVV.

The rearrangement uses TRBV7-8 and TRBJ1-5; no clear D gene. This CDR3 has 16 residues. Germline CDR1 is SGHVS and CDR2 is FQNEAQ. V shed 3 bases and J shed 2 bases, with 14 bases lying between them. The CDR3 sequence is CASSFRNVLGNQPQHF. DNA for the CDR3: TGTGCCAGCAGCTTTAGGAACGTCCTTGGCAATCAGCCCCAGCATTTT.

The V call is TRBV14, the J call TRBJ1-3; D gene uncertain. CDR1 is SGHDN, CDR2 FVKESK, per germline. The V end lost 1 base, the J end lost 3 bases, and 7 bases lay between the germline ends. This CDR3 is built from 14 residues. The DNA of the CDR3 is TGTGCCAGCAGCCAAGGAGGCTTTGGAAACACCATATATTTT. As protein: CASSQGGFGNTIYF. Full variable domain (missing parts from reference TRBV14 and TRBJ1-3): EAGVTQFPSHSVIEKGQTVTLRCDPISGHDNLYWYRRVMGKEIKFLLHFVKESKQDESGMPNNRFLAERTGGTYSTLKVQPAELEDSGVYFCASSQGGFGNTIYFGEGSWLTVV.

Written as DNA, the CDR3 is TGTGCCAGCAGTCTACAGGGGGGAGTCCAAGAGACCCAGTACTTC. Its translation: CASSLQGGVQETQYF. The V call is TRBV27, the J call TRBJ2-5; 8 positions match TRBD1. The CDR3 is made up of 15 amino acids. The V segment lost 5 bases and the J segment 1 base; nucleotides outside the gene matches: 6. The germline CDR1 and CDR2 sequences are MNHEY and SMNVEV (reference sequence).

This chain uses TRBV10-3 with TRBJ2-5; D might be TRBD1 (6 bases). CDR3 size: 15 residues. Germline V gene data show CDR1 as ENHRY and CDR2 as SYGVKD. Between the trimmed V and J ends, which lost 3 bases and 3 bases, there was a span of 14 bases. CDR3 protein: CAISDPPAGEETQYF. The CDR3 nucleotides are TGTGCCATCAGTGACCCACCCGCAGGGGAAGAGACCCAGTACTTC.

The V gene is TRBV5-1, the J gene TRBJ1-6; D ambiguous. The CDR3 has 16 residues. Deletions cut 5 bases from V and 6 bases from J, with 18 bases between. Germline V CDR1 and CDR2: SGHRS, YFSETQ. CDR3 residues: CASRSGASEGNSPLHF. The CDR3 DNA reads as TGCGCCAGCAGAAGCGGCGCCTCGGAGGGTAATTCACCCCTCCACTTT.

Of note for this clone: One junction end does not reproduce the germline sequence, and a read error may be involved. The chain joins TRBV7-7 to TRBJ1-2; no definite D call. Per germline, CDR1 SSHAT and CDR2 FNYEAQ (reference sequence). The CDR3 consists of 11 residues. The DNA of the CDR3 is TGTGCTAGCAGCTTTAACTATGGCTACACCTTC. Protein: CASSFNYGYTF. The full variable domain, in which reference TRBV7-7 and TRBJ1-2 provide the parts outside the CDR3, is GAGVSQSPRYKVTKRGQDVTLRCDPISSHATLYWYQQALGQGPEFLTYFNYEAQPDKSGLPSDRFSAERPEGSISTLTIQRTEQRDSAMYRCASSFNYGYTFGSGTRLTVV.

This sequence joins TRBV5-1 and TRBJ2-7, with a tentative D call TRBD1 (7 bases). CDR3 size: 15 residues. Trimming removed 4 bases from V and 6 bases from J, with 20 bases in between. Looked up from germline, CDR1 is SGHRS and CDR2 is YFSETQ. In nucleotides, the CDR3 is TGCGCCAGCAGCCACGGGGGAAAGGGGGCCCTCGAGCAGTACTTC. Amino acid sequence: CASSHGGKGALEQYF.

J is TRBJ1-4 and V is TRBV18; D gene ambiguous. Germline V gene data show CDR1 as KGHSH and CDR2 as LQKENI. The V gene lost 3 bases and the J gene lost 2 bases, with 13 bases spanning the gap. This CDR3 region has 16 residues. The CDR3 coding sequence is TGTGCCAGCTCACCCAATCCCAGCTTGACTAATGAAAAACTGTTTTTT. It encodes CASSPNPSLTNEKLFF.

V usage is TRBV7-9 and J usage is TRBJ2-5, with D maybe TRBD2 (6 bases). There are 17 residues in the CDR3. The germline V and J ends were trimmed by 5 bases and 6 bases, with 25 bases remaining between them. Germline V lookup: CDR1 SEHNR, CDR2 FQNEAQ (reference sequence). The CDR3 DNA follows: TGTGCCAGCAGCCCCCGGGACTCAAGAGTAGGACGGAAGACCCAGTACTTC. This encodes CASSPRDSRVGRKTQYF. The full variable domain, rest sourced from reference TRBV7-9 and TRBJ2-5, is DTGVSQNPRHKITKRGQNVTFRCDPISEHNRLYWYRQTLGQGPEFLTYFQNEAQLEKSRLLSDRFSAERPKGSFSTLEIQRTEQGDSAMYLCASSPRDSRVGRKTQYFGPGTRLLVL.

The chain employs TRBV5-1 and TRBJ1-6; TRBD1 matches 9 bases. The V gene's germline CDR1 is SGHRS and CDR2 YFSETQ. This CDR3 region has 16 residues. The V and J ends lost 4 bases and 9 bases, in that order; junction bases with no gene match: 11. The CDR3 spells CASSLNPGTGISPLHF. The CDR3 DNA reads as TGCGCCAGCAGCCTCAATCCCGGGACAGGGATTTCACCCCTCCACTTT.

This rearrangement joins TRBV6-5 to TRBJ2-7; 9 nucleotides line up with TRBD2. With 4 bases clipped from V and 3 bases from J, the junction kept 4 bases outside the gene matches. The CDR3 has 14 amino acids. CDR1 and CDR2 (germline): MNHEY, SVGAGI. In DNA, the CDR3 is TGTGCCAGCAGTTCCTTTAGCGGGGGCTACGAGCAGTACTTC. This codes for CASSSFSGGYEQYF.

The chain has TRBV6-6 and TRBJ1-1; D not resolved. CDR3 length: 11 amino acids. CDR1 is MNHNY and CDR2 is SVGAGI in the germline V gene (reference sequence). V was shortened by 6 bases and J by 4 bases, with 6 bases between the two germline ends. The chain's CDR3 is CASSGITEAFF. CDR3 DNA sequence: TGTGCCAGCAGCGGAATCACTGAAGCTTTCTTT.

The chain couples TRBV28 to TRBJ1-5, with unresolved D. CDR1 and CDR2 from the germline V gene are MDHEN and SYDVKM. V was clipped by 11 bases and J by 5 bases, with 13 bases between them. The length of the CDR3 is 12 residues. The CDR3: CAASHSDQPQHF. The CDR3 DNA follows: TGTGCCGCGAGCCACAGTGATCAGCCCCAGCATTTT.

The chain couples TRBV6-5 to TRBJ1-2, with a weak D call TRBD1 (6 bases). V was pared by 5 bases and J by 0 bases, with 13 bases between. This CDR3 is built from 15 residues. The germline gives CDR1 MNHEY, CDR2 SVGAGI. CDR3 nucleotide sequence: TGTGCCAGCAGTCCCAACAGGGAAACTAACTATGGCTACACCTTC. As protein: CASSPNRETNYGYTF.

The chain couples TRBV7-9 to TRBJ1-2; D not certain. CDR1 SEHNR and CDR2 FQNEAQ come from the germline V gene (reference sequence). V was shortened by 2 bases and J by 8 bases, with 15 bases between the two germline ends. This CDR3 comprises 14 residues. DNA for the CDR3: TGTGCCAGCAGCTTACCCCCGATGCCTGACGGCTACACCTTC. It specifies CASSLPPMPDGYTF.

The V gene is TRBV5-6, the J gene TRBJ1-1, with D uncertain. CDR1 and CDR2 from the germline V gene are SGHDT and YYEEEE. The CDR3 sequence is 13 residues long. V gave up 4 bases and J gave up 4 bases, with 11 bases separating them. CDR3 sequence (DNA): TGTGCCAGCAGCCCGGACGGAGCCACTGAAGCTTTCTTT. This translates into CASSPDGATEAFF.

This clone was seen more than once but under ten times. The chain uses TRBV5-1 and TRBJ2-3; tentative D call: TRBD2 (6 bases). Trimming left V 1 base short and J 11 bases short, with 14 bases between. Germline CDR1 and CDR2: SGHRS and YFSETQ. The CDR3 is 13 residues long. The CDR3 reads CASSLQDSGGQYF. CDR3 nucleotides: TGCGCCAGCAGCTTGCAAGACTCCGGGGGGCAGTATTTT.

The gene calls are TRBV18 and TRBJ1-2; D might be TRBD1 (6 bases). The V and J ends lost 3 bases and 5 bases respectively, with 10 bases between them. The CDR3 covers 13 residues. Germline CDR1 KGHSH, CDR2 LQKENI. CDR3 sequence (DNA): TGTGCCAGCTCACCGGACAGTCTATATGGCTACACCTTC. Translating gives CASSPDSLYGYTF.

V is TRBV6-5 and J is TRBJ1-3, with no clear D. Germline-derived CDR1 and CDR2 are MNHEY and SVGAGI. The V and J ends lost 6 bases and 0 bases respectively, with 9 bases between them. The CDR3 has 14 residues. The CDR3 is CASSQRDSGNTIYF. In nucleotides, the CDR3 is TGTGCCAGCAGCCAACGAGACTCTGGAAACACCATATATTTT.

The rearrangement links TRBV5-5 to TRBJ2-4; D remains ambiguous. This CDR3 is built from 12 residues. Germline values: CDR1 SGHKS, CDR2 YYEKEE (reference sequence). V was shortened by 0 bases and J by 11 bases, with 9 bases between the two germline ends. The CDR3 reads CASSLEAGVQYF. CDR3 coding DNA: TGTGCCAGCAGCTTGGAAGCAGGAGTTCAGTACTTC.

The rearrangement uses TRBV7-9 and TRBJ2-7, with D unresolved. The CDR3 has 17 amino acids. Germline V gene sequence: CDR1 SEHNR, CDR2 FQNEAQ (reference sequence). Deletions cut 1 base from V and 0 bases from J, with 16 bases between. The CDR3 sequence: CASSLEGRDWISYEQYF. Here the CDR3 DNA reads TGTGCCAGCAGCTTAGAAGGGCGAGACTGGATCTCCTACGAGCAGTACTTC. The whole variable domain, filled in from reference TRBV7-9 and TRBJ2-7, reads DTGVSQNPRHKITKRGQNVTFRCDPISEHNRLYWYRQTLGQGPEFLTYFQNEAQLEKSRLLSDRFSAERPKGSFSTLEIQRTEQGDSAMYLCASSLEGRDWISYEQYFGPGTRLTVT.